This T cell receptor (beta chain) originates from a study of blood T cell repertoires in COVID-19. Study context: Donors in the United States, Italy and Spain gave samples during acute or convalescent COVID-19. PBMCs, B-cell-depleted T cells, or T cells were the source of the cDNA or gDNA that made up the material.

The authors' processing: Estimated nucleated cell counts came from reference gene primer amplification. Sequenced by immunoSEQ multiplex PCR; TCRdb stores in-frame clones only, minus some. V, J and clone size are taken as reported in that table, and D and trimming were inferred from the DNA itself. The sample includes approximately 130,000 clones, approximately 84% of them seen just once. CDR1 and CDR2 from the germline V gene are SEHNR and FQNEAQ (reference sequence). The V gene end was trimmed by 1 base and the J gene end by 1 base; junction bases not matched to a gene: 4. CDR3 length: 16 amino acids.

Sequencing was done on a sample of peripheral blood. This chain joins TRBV7-9 and TRBJ2-7; 10 bases map to TRBD2. This sequence was found in a human donor in a cohort sampled during active COVID-19. This chain's CDR3 is CASSLVTSGVSYEQYF. The CDR3, as DNA: TGTGCCAGCAGCTTAGTAACTAGCGGGGTATCCTACGAGCAGTACTTC.